This TCR beta chain was identified in a study of Ad26.COV2.S vaccination and SARS-CoV-2 variants. Study findings and constraints: Breadth, reportedly substantial, characterized the spike-specific CD8+ and CD4+ T cell responses after vaccination.

Some clones are missing from TCRdb's copy, which holds only in-frame ones; the method was immunoSEQ multiplex PCR. The sample carries about 420,000 clones, around 89% recorded once. Treatment described: approximately 18 received Ad26.COV2.S at low or high dose, single or two shots; 5 received placebo; per-sample allocation not given. Each sample was drawn 63 days after the first injection (of vaccine or placebo). To note about this clone: Its antigen remains unidentified.

V lost 2 bases to trimming and J lost 4 bases, with 14 bases between them. Per the germline V gene, CDR1 is MNHNY and CDR2 is SVGAGI (reference sequence). This CDR3 is 15 amino acids long. Sequencing was performed on peripheral blood, taken in a trial of Ad26.COV2.S vaccine versus placebo. This receptor was taken from a person aged 18-65 years who received the Ad26.COV2.S COVID-19 vaccine or a placebo. This chain connects TRBV6-6 to TRBJ1-1, with D unresolved. The CDR3 nucleotides read TGTGCCAGCAGTTACACGACCCGCAGAGGCACTGAAGCTTTCTTT. This sequence encodes CASSYTTRRGTEAFF.